The source of this T cell receptor beta chain is a study of T cell responses to AZD1222 COVID-19 vaccine. This clone was recorded a few times. Its antigen is currently unknown. General study findings and limits: Baseline antibody screening turned up just a handful of seropositive AZD1222 recipients.

The table came from immunoSEQ multiplex PCR; TCRdb's copy has only in-frame clones and leaves some out. Among 140,000 to 150,000 clones listed, just over 90% were seen once. This CDR3 is 15 amino acids long. Germline V lookup: CDR1 MNHNS, CDR2 SASEGT. The V end lost 2 bases, the J end lost 3 bases, and 13 bases lay between the germline ends. The source material was peripheral blood, sampled on day 0 of MenACWY control vaccination. The chain is built from TRBV6-1 and TRBJ1-1; D might be TRBD1 (5 bases). This receptor was obtained from an adult in good health. DNA for the CDR3: TGTGCCAGCAGTGAATTGGGGGGAGAGTACACTGAAGCTTTCTTT. This sequence encodes CASSELGGEYTEAFF.